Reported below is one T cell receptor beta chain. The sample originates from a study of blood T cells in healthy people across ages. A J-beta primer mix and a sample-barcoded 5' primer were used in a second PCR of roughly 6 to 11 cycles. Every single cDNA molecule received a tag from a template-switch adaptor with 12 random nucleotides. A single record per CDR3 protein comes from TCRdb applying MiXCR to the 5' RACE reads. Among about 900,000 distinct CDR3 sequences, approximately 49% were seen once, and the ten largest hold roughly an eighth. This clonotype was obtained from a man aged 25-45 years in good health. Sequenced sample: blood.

Here the CDR3 DNA reads TGTGCCAGCAGTGACGGCTATTTTCAAGAGACCCAGTACTTC. This gives the protein CASSDGYFQETQYF. The rearrangement joins TRBV6-5 to TRBJ2-4; D is unclear. The DNA end lines up better with TRBJ2-5; the J call may be wrong. The CDR3 extends over 14 amino acids. CDR1 and CDR2 (germline): MNHEY, SVGAGI.